Listed below are T cell receptor beta chains from one sample, sequenced in a study of T cells in localized non-small cell lung cancer. This table comes from immunoSEQ multiplex PCR, and its TCRdb copy is limited to in-frame clones, with some not included. The table has around 31,000 clones, roughly nine tenths seen once. The specimen was peripheral blood, collected before any cancer treatment. These receptors were obtained from an older female donor with stage I lung adenocarcinoma. Each CDR3 is given with its conserved first and last residue. D genes are given only for firm matches. A clone size is listed for some rows: how often the clone was seen (once, few, many), or a class if it is expanded.

>TRBV5-5|TRBJ1-1|-|-|14
TGTGCCAGCAGCTTAGGGGATACAAACACTGAAGCTTTCTTT
CASSLGDTNTEAFF
>TRBV5-6|TRBJ2-1|-|-|15
TGTGCCAGCAGCTTGGGGACGGGAGAAGGGAATGAGCAGTTCTTC
CASSLGTGEGNEQFF
>TRBV6-1|TRBJ2-1|once|TRBD2|15
TGTGCCAGCAGTAGATTAGCGGGAGTCTACAATGAGCAGTTCTTC
CASSRLAGVYNEQFF
>TRBV30|TRBJ1-1|-|-|11
TGTGCCTGGAGTAGCCTGGTGGGGGCTTTCTTT
CAWSSLVGAFF
>TRBV28|TRBJ2-1|-|-|12
TGTGCCAGCAGGGGACTGGACTATGCCCAGTTCTTC
CASRGLDYAQFF
>TRBV5-1|TRBJ2-7|-|TRBD1|13
TGCGCCAGCACCTTGACAGGGGGATACGAGCAGTACTTC
CASTLTGGYEQYF
>TRBV18|TRBJ1-1|-|-|13
TGTGCCAGCTCACGGACAAGGGACACTGAAGCTTTCTTT
CASSRTRDTEAFF
>TRBV21-1|TRBJ2-6|-|-|21
TGTGCCAGCAGCAAAGAGAAGGGTAAGCAGGTATTCCTCTCTGGGGCCAACGTCCTGACTTTC
CASSKEKGKQVFLSGANVLTF
>TRBV5-4|TRBJ2-7|once|TRBD2|14
TGTGCCAGCAGCCCTGTCGGGAGGGGCTACGAGCAGTACTTC
CASSPVGRGYEQYF
>TRBV5-4|TRBJ2-3|-|-|16
TGTGCCAGCAGCTTGGTGGCGGGGTGGGGTTTGGATACGCAGTATTTT
CASSLVAGWGLDTQYF
>TRBV18|TRBJ2-5|-|-|14
TGTGCCAGCTCACCGGGCAGGGTATTAGAGACCCAGTACTTC
CASSPGRVLETQYF
>TRBV5-1|TRBJ2-1|-|TRBD2|14
TGCGCCAGCAGCTGGGGACTAGCGGACAATGAGCAGTTCTTC
CASSWGLADNEQFF
>TRBV5-4|TRBJ2-7|-|TRBD2|15
TGTGCCAGCAGCCGCGGACTAGCGGGAGTAGGGGAGCAGTACTTC
CASSRGLAGVGEQYF
>TRBV6-6|TRBJ2-1|once|-|15
TGTGCCAGCAGTTCACTAGGGGGCTCCTACAATGAGCAGTTCTTC
CASSSLGGSYNEQFF
>TRBV7-8|TRBJ1-1|-|-|13
TGTGCCAGCAGGGCCACGGTGAACACTGAAGCTTTCTTT
CASRATVNTEAFF
>TRBV10-2|TRBJ1-1|-|TRBD1|14
TGCGCCAGCATCAAAGCTACAGGGGAAACTGAAGCTTTCTTT
CASIKATGETEAFF
>TRBV27|TRBJ1-1|-|-|13
TGTGCCAGCAGTGCAAGACGGTTCACTGAAGCTTTCTTT
CASSARRFTEAFF
>TRBV28|TRBJ2-1|medium-sized|TRBD2|14
TGTGCCAGCCACGGACTAGCGGGAGGCAATGAGCAGTTCTTC
CASHGLAGGNEQFF
>TRBV21-1|TRBJ2-7|-|-|14
TGTGCCAGCAGCAAAGCGCTCCCCCGGGACGAGCAGTACTTC
CASSKALPRDEQYF
>TRBV9|TRBJ1-2|-|TRBD1|15
TGTGCCAGCGGGACCAGACAGGGCCCCAACTATGGCTACACCTTC
CASGTRQGPNYGYTF